This section outlines one T cell receptor (beta chain) sequence together with its context. Its antigen is not identified. Measured with immunoSEQ multiplex PCR; TCRdb has only the in-frame clones, and not every one. The repertoire holds over 2,000,000 clones, roughly 95% seen once, with approximately 1.7% in the top ten. The data are from a study of shared clonotypes between healthy human individuals. CD45RO negativity and positive selection for CCR7 defined naive CD8 cells, a population that excluded terminally differentiated effector memory CD45RA+ cells. Overall study results and limits: Sequencing depth was expected to influence donor clonotype sharing. Generally, naive subsets (rather than memory subsets) showed larger estimated richness. Sequencing of the sorted subsets was shown by rarefaction to be incomplete despite large depth.

The germline V gene has CDR1 SEHNR and CDR2 FQNEAQ (reference sequence). This CDR3 comprises 14 residues. Between the trimmed V and J ends, which lost 7 bases and 5 bases, there was a span of 17 bases. Specimen: naive CD8+ T cells from PBMCs. The receptor was isolated from a man between 18 and 29 years old in good health. Some clones in this sample may be carry-over from other donors' samples. The chain employs TRBV7-9 and TRBJ1-1; D not certain. CDR3 in amino acids: CASTSTGLRTEAFF. In DNA, the CDR3 is TGTGCCAGCACCTCGACGGGGTTACGGACTGAAGCTTTCTTT. The whole variable domain, filled in from reference TRBV7-9 and TRBJ1-1, reads DTGVSQNPRHKITKRGQNVTFRCDPISEHNRLYWYRQTLGQGPEFLTYFQNEAQLEKSRLLSDRFSAERPKGSFSTLEIQRTEQGDSAMYLCASTSTGLRTEAFFGQGTRLTVV.